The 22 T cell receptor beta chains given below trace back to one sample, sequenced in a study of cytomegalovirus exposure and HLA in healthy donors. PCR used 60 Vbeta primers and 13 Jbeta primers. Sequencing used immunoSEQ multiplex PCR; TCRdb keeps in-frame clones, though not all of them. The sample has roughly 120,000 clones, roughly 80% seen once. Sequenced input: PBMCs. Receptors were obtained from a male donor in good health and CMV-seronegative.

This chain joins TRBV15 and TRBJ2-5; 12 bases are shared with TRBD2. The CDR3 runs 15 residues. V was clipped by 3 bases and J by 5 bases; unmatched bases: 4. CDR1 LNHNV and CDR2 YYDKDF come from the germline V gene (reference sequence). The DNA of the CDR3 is TGTGCCACCAGCAGTAGAACTAGCGGGAGGGAGACCCAGTACTTC. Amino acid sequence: CATSSRTSGRETQYF.

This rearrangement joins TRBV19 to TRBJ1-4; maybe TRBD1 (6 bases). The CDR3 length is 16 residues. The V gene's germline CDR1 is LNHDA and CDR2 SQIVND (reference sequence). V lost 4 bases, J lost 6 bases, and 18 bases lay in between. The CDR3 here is CASSTNYRARDEKLFF. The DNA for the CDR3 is TGTGCCAGTAGTACCAACTACAGGGCGAGAGATGAAAAACTGTTTTTT. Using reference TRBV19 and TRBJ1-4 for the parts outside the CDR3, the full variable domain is DGGITQSPKYLFRKEGQNVTLSCEQNLNHDAMYWYRQDPGQGLRLIYYSQIVNDFQKGDIAEGYSVSREKKESFPLTVTSAQKNPTAFYLCASSTNYRARDEKLFFGSGTQLSVL.

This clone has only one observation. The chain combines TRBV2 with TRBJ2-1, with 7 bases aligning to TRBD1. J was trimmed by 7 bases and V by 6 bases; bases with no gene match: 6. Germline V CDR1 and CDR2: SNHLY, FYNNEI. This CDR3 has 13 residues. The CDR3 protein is CASRRDSSNEQFF. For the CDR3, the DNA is TGTGCCAGCAGGAGGGACAGCTCGAATGAGCAGTTCTTC.

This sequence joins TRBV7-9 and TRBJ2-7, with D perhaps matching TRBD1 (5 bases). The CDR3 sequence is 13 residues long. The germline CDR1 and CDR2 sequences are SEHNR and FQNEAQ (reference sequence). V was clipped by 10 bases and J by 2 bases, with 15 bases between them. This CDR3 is CATRPGQTYEQYF. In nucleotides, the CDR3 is TGTGCCACCCGCCCCGGACAAACCTACGAGCAGTACTTC.

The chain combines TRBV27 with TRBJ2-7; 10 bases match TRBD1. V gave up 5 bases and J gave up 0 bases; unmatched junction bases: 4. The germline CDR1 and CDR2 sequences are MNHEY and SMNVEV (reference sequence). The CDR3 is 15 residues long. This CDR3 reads CASSPGQGLSYEQYF. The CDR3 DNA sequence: TGTGCCAGCAGTCCGGGACAGGGGCTCTCCTACGAGCAGTACTTC.

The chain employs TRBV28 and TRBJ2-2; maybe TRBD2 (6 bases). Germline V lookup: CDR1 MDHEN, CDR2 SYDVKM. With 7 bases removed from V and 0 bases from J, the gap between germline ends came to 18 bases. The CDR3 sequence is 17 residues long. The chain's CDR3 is CASTHLRGGPNTGELFF. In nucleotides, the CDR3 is TGTGCCAGCACCCATCTCCGGGGAGGACCGAACACCGGGGAGCTGTTTTTT.

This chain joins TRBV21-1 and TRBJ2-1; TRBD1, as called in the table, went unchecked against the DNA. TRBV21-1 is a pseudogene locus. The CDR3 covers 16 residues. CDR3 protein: CASSIWDRGLENEQFF. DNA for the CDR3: TGTGCCAGCAGCATTTGGGACAGGGGGTTGGAGAATGAGCAGTTCTTC.

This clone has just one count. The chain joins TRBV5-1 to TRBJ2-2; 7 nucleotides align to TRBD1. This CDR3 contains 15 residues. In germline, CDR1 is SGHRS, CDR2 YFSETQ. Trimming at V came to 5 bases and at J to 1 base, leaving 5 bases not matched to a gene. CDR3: CASSSRDRNTGELFF. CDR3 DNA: TGCGCCAGCAGTTCCCGGGACAGGAACACCGGGGAGCTGTTTTTT.

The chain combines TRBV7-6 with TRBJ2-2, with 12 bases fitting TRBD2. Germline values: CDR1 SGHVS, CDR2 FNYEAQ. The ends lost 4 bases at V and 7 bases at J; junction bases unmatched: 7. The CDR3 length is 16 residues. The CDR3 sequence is CASSYLTSGSDGELFF. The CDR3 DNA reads TGTGCCAGCAGCTATCTGACTAGCGGGAGTGACGGGGAGCTGTTTTTT.

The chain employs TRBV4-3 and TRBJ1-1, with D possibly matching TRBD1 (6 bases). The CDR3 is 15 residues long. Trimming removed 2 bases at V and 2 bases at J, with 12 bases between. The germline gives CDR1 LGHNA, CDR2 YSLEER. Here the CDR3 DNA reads TGCGCCAGCAGCCAATTTTTGGGACAAAACACTGAAGCTTTCTTT. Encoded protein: CASSQFLGQNTEAFF.

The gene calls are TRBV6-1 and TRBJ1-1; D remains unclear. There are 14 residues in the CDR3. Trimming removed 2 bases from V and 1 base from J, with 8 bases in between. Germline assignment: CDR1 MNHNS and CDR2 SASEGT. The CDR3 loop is CASSEFARNTEAFF. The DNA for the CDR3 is TGTGCCAGCAGTGAATTTGCCAGGAACACTGAAGCTTTCTTT.

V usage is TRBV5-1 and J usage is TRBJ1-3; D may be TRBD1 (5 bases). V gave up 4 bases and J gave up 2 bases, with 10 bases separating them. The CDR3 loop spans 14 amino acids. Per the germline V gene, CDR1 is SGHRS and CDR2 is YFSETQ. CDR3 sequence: CASSGPGPGNTIYF. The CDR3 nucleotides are TGCGCCAGCAGCGGACCAGGGCCTGGAAACACCATATATTTT.

CDR3 region: CASSQTPDSNQPQHF. DNA of the CDR3: TGTGCCAGCAGCCAAACACCAGATAGCAATCAGCCCCAGCATTTT. The rearrangement uses TRBV6-5 and TRBJ1-5; D remains unclear. Trimming left V 6 bases short and J 0 bases short, with 12 bases between. Germline CDR1 MNHEY, CDR2 SVGAGI. The CDR3 runs 15 residues.

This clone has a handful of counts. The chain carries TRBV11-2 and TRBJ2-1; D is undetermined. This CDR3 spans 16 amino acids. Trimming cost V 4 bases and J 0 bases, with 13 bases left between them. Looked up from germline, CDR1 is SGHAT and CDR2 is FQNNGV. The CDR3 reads CASSSSLSSSYNEQFF. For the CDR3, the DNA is TGTGCCAGCAGCTCGTCTTTATCCAGCTCCTACAATGAGCAGTTCTTC.

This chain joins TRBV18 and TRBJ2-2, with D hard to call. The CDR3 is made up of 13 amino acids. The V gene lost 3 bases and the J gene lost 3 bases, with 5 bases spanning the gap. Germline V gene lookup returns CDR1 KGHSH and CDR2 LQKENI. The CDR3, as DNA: TGTGCCAGCTCACCTCGGGACACCGGGGAGCTGTTTTTT. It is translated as CASSPRDTGELFF.

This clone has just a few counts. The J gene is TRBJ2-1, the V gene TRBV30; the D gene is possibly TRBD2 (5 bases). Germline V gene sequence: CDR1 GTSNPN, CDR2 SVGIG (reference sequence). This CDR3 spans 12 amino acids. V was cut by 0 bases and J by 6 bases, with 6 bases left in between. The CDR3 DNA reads TGTGCCTGGAGTGTAAGCGGCAATGAGCAGTTCTTC. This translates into CAWSVSGNEQFF.

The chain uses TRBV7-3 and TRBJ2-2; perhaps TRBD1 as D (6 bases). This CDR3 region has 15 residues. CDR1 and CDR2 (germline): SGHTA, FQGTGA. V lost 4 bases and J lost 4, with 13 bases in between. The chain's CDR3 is CASSSGVSGTGELFF. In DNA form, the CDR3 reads TGTGCCAGCAGCTCAGGGGTTTCGGGCACCGGGGAGCTGTTTTTT.

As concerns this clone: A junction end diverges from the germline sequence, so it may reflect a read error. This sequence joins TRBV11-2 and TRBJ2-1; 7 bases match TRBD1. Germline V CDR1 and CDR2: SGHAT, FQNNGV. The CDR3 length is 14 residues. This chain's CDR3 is CASSLTGSYSEQFF. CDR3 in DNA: TGTGCCAGCAGTCTGACAGGGTCCTACAGTGAGCAGTTCTTC.

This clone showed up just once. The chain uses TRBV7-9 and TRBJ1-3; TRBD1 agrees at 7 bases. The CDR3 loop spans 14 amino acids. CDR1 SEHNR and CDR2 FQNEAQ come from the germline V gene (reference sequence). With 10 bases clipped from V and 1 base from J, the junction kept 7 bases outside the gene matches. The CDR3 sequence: CATPQGGSGNTIYF. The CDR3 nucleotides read TGTGCCACTCCCCAGGGGGGATCTGGAAACACCATATATTTT.

CDR3 in DNA: TGCGCCAGCAGCTTGGCGACAGGGGGAAACACCATATATTTT. This translates into CASSLATGGNTIYF. This chain joins TRBV5-1 and TRBJ1-3; 7 nucleotides match TRBD1. Germline values: CDR1 SGHRS, CDR2 YFSETQ. The V segment lost 0 bases and the J segment 4 bases; nucleotides outside the gene matches: 1. There are 14 residues in the CDR3.

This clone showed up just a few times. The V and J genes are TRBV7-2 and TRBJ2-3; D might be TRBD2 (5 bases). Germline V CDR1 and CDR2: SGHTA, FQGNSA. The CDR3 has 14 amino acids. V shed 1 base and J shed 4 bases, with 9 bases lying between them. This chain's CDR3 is CASSLGLAPDTQYF. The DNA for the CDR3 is TGTGCCAGCAGCTTAGGCCTAGCACCAGATACGCAGTATTTT.

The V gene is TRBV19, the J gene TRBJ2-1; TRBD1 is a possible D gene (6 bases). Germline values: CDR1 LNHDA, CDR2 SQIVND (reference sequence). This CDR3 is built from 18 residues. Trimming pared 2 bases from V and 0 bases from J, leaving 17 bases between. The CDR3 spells CASSIIQGRTSSYNEQFF. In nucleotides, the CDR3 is TGTGCCAGTAGTATAATCCAGGGGCGAACGAGCTCCTACAATGAGCAGTTCTTC.